Shown below are 13 T cell receptor beta chains from a single sample sequenced in a study of spatial heterogeneity in lung cancer. Study-wide results and caveats: The study found that expanded intratumoral alpha and beta TCR counts tracked tumor mutation counts.

What these receptors recognize is not known. TCRdb reprocessed the 5' RACE reads with MiXCR, giving one entry per CDR3 protein. This sample yields about 3,100 distinct CDR3 sequences, of which around a tenth are seen a single time; approximately 35% belongs to the top ten. Regarding time point: sample taken at primary tumor resection. The source material was lung tumor tissue, sampled at surgery. The receptor set was obtained from a male donor with early-stage non-small cell lung cancer.

This clonotype was recorded only once. The chain recombines TRBV7-6 with TRBJ2-1; D might be TRBD1 (5 bases). V lost 5 bases to trimming and J lost 0 bases, with 11 bases between them. This CDR3 comprises 15 residues. Germline assignment: CDR1 SGHVS and CDR2 FNYEAQ. The CDR3 loop reads CASSVRQSSYNEQFF. CDR3 DNA sequence: TGTGCCAGCAGCGTCCGACAGAGCTCCTACAATGAGCAGTTCTTC.

This clonotype ranks as medium-sized. J is TRBJ2-4 and V is TRBV11-2; 8 nucleotides match TRBD1. Germline V gene sequence: CDR1 SGHAT, CDR2 FQNNGV. The CDR3 runs 15 residues. Trimming removed 5 bases from V and 6 bases from J; junction bases left unmatched: 9. The CDR3 loop is CASSLSGGEGNIQYF. The DNA for the CDR3 is TGTGCCAGCAGCCTATCAGGGGGCGAGGGAAACATTCAGTACTTC. The complete variable domain, with remaining parts taken from reference TRBV11-2 and TRBJ2-4, reads EAGVAQSPRYKIIEKRQSVAFWCNPISGHATLYWYQQILGQGPKLLIQFQNNGVVDDSQLPKDRFSAERLKGVDSTLKIQPAKLEDSAVYLCASSLSGGEGNIQYFGAGTRLSVL.

Relative to its sample, this clonotype is medium-sized. This chain links TRBV12-3 or TRBV12-4 with TRBJ2-3; 10 bases match TRBD2. The length of the CDR3 is 14 residues. V gave up 6 bases and J gave up 3 bases; unmatched junction bases: 3. Here the CDR3 reads CASSGTSETDTQYF. CDR3 in DNA: TGTGCCAGCAGCGGGACTAGCGAGACAGATACGCAGTATTTT.

This clonotype occurred many times. This chain connects TRBV7-9 to TRBJ2-3; 7 bases align to TRBD1. J was trimmed by 6 bases and V by 5 bases; bases with no gene match: 17. In germline, CDR1 is SEHNR, CDR2 FQNEAQ (reference sequence). CDR3 length: 17 amino acids. In DNA form, the CDR3 reads TGTGCCAGCAGCACGCTAAGTGTGGCAGGGGGTTCCGATACGCAGTATTTT. This encodes CASSTLSVAGGSDTQYF.

In this sample, this clonotype is medium-sized. CDR3 sequence: CASSSYSGSHQETQYF. The CDR3 coding sequence is TGTGCCAGCAGTAGTTATAGCGGGAGCCATCAAGAGACCCAGTACTTC. The rearrangement joins TRBV6-5 to TRBJ2-5, with 9 bases matching TRBD2. Germline V gene sequence: CDR1 MNHEY, CDR2 SVGAGI. The V and J ends lost 5 bases and 2 bases, in that order; junction bases with no gene match: 9. This CDR3 is built from 16 residues.

This chain connects TRBV12-3 or TRBV12-4 to TRBJ2-7, with D possibly matching TRBD2 (6 bases). The CDR3 is 13 amino acids. Between the trimmed V and J ends, which lost 6 bases and 6 bases, there was a span of 15 bases. In DNA, the CDR3 is TGTGCCAGCAGGTATCTACAGGAGGGCGAGCAGTACTTC. Its translation is CASRYLQEGEQYF.

This clonotype was recorded many times. This chain joins TRBV7-2 and TRBJ1-1; 7 nucleotides line up with TRBD1. Germline V lookup: CDR1 SGHTA, CDR2 FQGNSA. The V segment lost 4 bases and the J segment 1 base; nucleotides outside the gene matches: 3. This CDR3 spans 14 amino acids. The CDR3 nucleotides are TGTGCCAGCAGCTCCCAGGGGGGGAACACTGAAGCTTTCTTT. Protein product: CASSSQGGNTEAFF.

This clonotype was counted a few times. The V gene is TRBV20-1, the J gene TRBJ1-4, with TRBD1 matching over 7 bases. Germline V lookup: CDR1 DFQATT, CDR2 SNEGSKA (reference sequence). This CDR3 has 13 residues. V dropped 2 bases and J dropped 3; count of bases not matched to a gene: 0. The CDR3 sequence: CSARRGPNEKLFF. CDR3 DNA: TGCAGTGCTAGAAGGGGGCCTAATGAAAAACTGTTTTTT.

The chain uses TRBV18 and TRBJ2-3; D gene unclear. The V end lost 0 bases, the J end lost 4 bases, and 8 bases lay between the germline ends. This CDR3 spans 14 amino acids. The V gene's germline CDR1 is KGHSH and CDR2 LQKENI. CDR3 coding DNA: TGTGCCAGCTCACCACCAGGATCAGCAGATACGCAGTATTTT. The encoded protein is CASSPPGSADTQYF.

Relative to its sample, this clonotype is large. The chain joins TRBV12-3 or TRBV12-4 to TRBJ2-3; 10 nucleotides align to TRBD2. The CDR3 is made up of 16 amino acids. J was trimmed by 6 bases and V by 4 bases; bases with no gene match: 10. The CDR3 DNA sequence: TGTGCCAGCAGTTCCTCTAGCGGGGGCCCGGGGGATACGCAGTATTTT. Encoded protein: CASSSSSGGPGDTQYF.

By proportion, this clonotype is medium-sized. The chain employs TRBV7-2 and TRBJ2-1; D call uncertain. This CDR3 comprises 16 residues. V was cut by 4 bases and J by 0 bases, with 13 bases left in between. From germline, CDR1 is SGHTA and CDR2 FQGNSA. CDR3 protein: CASSSVAFFSYNEQFF. The CDR3 DNA follows: TGTGCCAGCAGCTCCGTCGCCTTCTTCTCCTACAATGAGCAGTTCTTC.

This clonotype has ten or more counts. The CDR3 carries no conserved terminal phenylalanine or tryptophan, so it likely arises from a read error. The DNA for the CDR3 is TGTGCCAGCAGCTTAGAGAGCGGGGAGCTGTTTCTT. Amino acid sequence: CASSLESGELFL. J is TRBJ2-2 and V is TRBV7-9; D is unresolved. The germline V gene has CDR1 SEHNR and CDR2 FQNEAQ (reference sequence). Trimming left V 1 base short and J 7 bases short, with 4 bases between. The CDR3 sequence is 12 residues long.

This clonotype is judged medium-sized. The chain links TRBV7-8 to TRBJ2-3, with 9 bases aligning to TRBD1. Per the germline V gene, CDR1 is SGHVS and CDR2 is FQNEAQ. The CDR3 is 14 residues long. Trimming cost V 2 bases and J 4 bases; bases outside gene matches: 1. The CDR3: CASSLTGGADTQYF. The CDR3 bases are TGTGCCAGCAGCTTAACAGGGGGCGCAGATACGCAGTATTTT.